This T cell receptor (beta chain) stems from a study of cytomegalovirus exposure and HLA in healthy donors (dated by TCRdb to the late 2010s). Concerning the study at large: An earlier analysis of approximately 640 of the donors reported approximately 270 Gb of sequence data and 117 million unique TCR beta sequences from 190 million or so T cells. An early release covering more than 500 HLA-typed donors comprised about 320 gigabases of sequencing data and tens of millions of unique TCR sequences. Of the roughly 390 genotyped donors, less than 90% were placed in the genetic ancestry cluster associated with self-reported Caucasian donors. The study was designed to test whether signatures of past pathogen exposure could be identified by cataloging public T cell receptors. The T cell repertoires of around 670 subjects were profiled by immunosequencing and related to cytomegalovirus serostatus. Besides the first cohort of about 730 subjects, a separate validation cohort made up of over 100 different subjects was used. To predict cytomegalovirus infection status, the study brought together high-throughput TCR immunosequencing, statistical association of individual TCRs with disease status, and machine learning. To study patterns of TCR occurrence, a later analysis re-analyzed previously published TCR beta repertoires from several hundred donors and added high-resolution HLA genotyping. Rather than drawing on any new phenotypic data, the later analysis identified candidate immune exposures from TCR beta sequences and the way those sequences occurred across donors. To decide whether each TCR beta V gene segment behaved as functional or pseudogenic, an earlier analysis of some 600 of the donors relied on high-throughput TCR beta sequencing. Alongside the repertoire data, information on donor age, sex, ethnicity and CMV serostatus was compiled. Genome-wide SNP genotypes for about 65% of the 666 donors were used in a later genetic analysis, which treated that subset as a discovery cohort. Every discovery cohort repertoire had been produced on one sequencing platform. HLA typing included class I and class II loci at four-digit resolution. Typing coverage varied by locus: roughly 629-640 donors for A, B, C, DRB1 and DQB1; about 520 for DQA1; 606 for DPA1; more than 450 for DPB1. A handful of DR-DQ haplotypes were treated as single units for association and clustering because of strong linkage in the cohort. Across around 400 genotyped donors of the cohort, an average of roughly 250,000 unique TCR beta nucleotide sequences per donor were sequenced, and roughly 20% of those sequences were non-productive.

The library came from the immunoSEQ multiplex PCR assay. The multiplex PCR relied on a mix of 60 forward primers for TCR Vbeta segments and 13 reverse primers for TCR Jbeta segments. The CDR3 region of rearranged TCR beta genes was amplified from genomic DNA by a multiplex PCR assay. The Illumina HiSeq System was used to sequence the amplified TCR beta libraries as 87-base-pair reads. For the original study's pipeline: In a later analysis, roughly 80 million unique TCR beta chains were counted across the 500 to 850 repertoires, and roughly 11 million of these chains were shared by at least two donors. To remove PCR and sequencing errors, raw reads were error-corrected and collapsed into unique sequences using a nearest-neighbor algorithm that merged closely related sequences. Alignment of CDR3 sequences to IMGT reference sequences was used to assign V, D and J gene segments. Each retained sequence needed at least a six-nucleotide match to both a V gene segment and a J gene segment. A rearrangement counted as productive if the CDR3 had no stop codons and remained in frame with V and J, and every other rearrangement counted as non-productive. CDR3 was defined according to IMGT convention as the region running from the second conserved V-encoded cysteine to the conserved J-encoded phenylalanine. In an earlier analysis of some 550 of the donors, sequences lacking an unambiguous match to a single V gene segment were excluded. In an earlier analysis of a few hundred of the donors, a V segment was called functional when productive rearrangements were above 56.7%, and segregating when the standard deviation between donors exceeded 5%. A statistical classification framework was developed to diagnose cytomegalovirus status using the catalog of TCR beta chain sequences. In a later analysis, V and J genes were assigned by comparing TCR nucleotide sequences against IMGT/GENE-DB human TR gene sequences. Using the TCRdist pipeline, a later analysis assigned CDR3 sequences along with most-parsimonious VDJ recombination scenarios. A later analysis defined each TCR beta chain by its CDR3 amino acid sequence plus V-gene family, and excluded reads lacking a unique V-gene family. As a way to deal with suspected cross-contamination and a sequencing artifact, a later analysis dropped 450 to 700 nucleotide sequences that were highly shared and had low generation probability. In a later analysis, a clonal expansion index for each public chain was calculated from normalized within-repertoire ranks of inferred template counts. In a later analysis, generation probabilities were computed using a VDJ recombination model fitted to out-of-frame rearrangements, and the results were checked against IGoR. A later analysis scored TCR-TCR, TCR-HLA and TCR-CMV co-occurrence with hypergeometric tests, applying a repertoire-size bias correction to TCR pairs. A later analysis estimated false discovery rates by permuting HLA or CMV assignments 20 times. In a later analysis, co-occurring TCRs were grouped with DBSCAN, and TCRdist sequence similarity was added when clustering was performed within HLA-allele-positive subsets. Co-occurrence clustering excluded repertoires with fewer than 30,000 or more than 120,000 public chains, plus five with anomalous nucleotide sharing. TCRdb carries this immuneACCESS record with in-frame sequences only. Its versions omit some clonotypes, under half of them owing to an unresolved V gene in the studies checked, with the rest unexplained. The V and J calls and clone size come from that table; D and trimming were worked out from the DNA. The sample yields fewer than 150,000 clones; 15% to 17% were counted once. About 2% of the sample goes to the ten largest clones.

This clone was observed a few times. Its cognate antigen has yet to be identified. No base quality values were provided; no much bigger clone lies one nucleotide off. What the research found in general, with its limitations: When HLA alleles, especially DR and DQ, strongly co-occurred, TCR associations were difficult to assign to individual alleles. In this cohort, only TCR beta chains were sequenced, and detectable features were limited by the absence of alpha or paired-chain data. HLA typing was unavailable for some donors at each locus, so association tests used only the typed subset. A later analysis found that TCR association rates varied across HLA loci, with DRB1 alleles showing the most associated TCRs and HLA-C alleles the fewest. Three of the identified cytomegalovirus-associated TCR beta chains were confirmed in vitro to be specific for cytomegalovirus antigens. Compared with the roughly 700-donor mean, donors in an Asian-associated ancestry cluster had fewer N-insertions in productive TCRs, according to a later genetic analysis. An association between a missense DCLRE1C variant and V-gene and J-gene trimming of TCR beta chains was found in a later genetic analysis and replicated in an independent cohort. Most TCR sequences were observed very rarely across donors, whereas some public TCRs were present in many individuals. A group of highly shared sequence variants was considered likely to be a technical artifact of the sequencing pipeline. The authors suggested that the approach could potentially be extended to other disease states and immunological phenotypes. Over 15 rarely observed V segments, including chromosome 9 orphons, were excluded from the earlier analysis of about 600 of the donors because counts were too low. In the study, some 180 TCR beta chains were listed as associated with cytomegalovirus. Correlated functional status among segregating V segments might reflect linkage disequilibrium, but an unknown experimental factor could not be ruled out. Broadly in line with IMGT annotations, most TCR beta V segments showed up in productive rearrangements about 90% or about 30% of the time in an earlier analysis of a few hundred of the donors. Most CMV-associated TCR beta chains appeared to be HLA-restricted in a later analysis, and the HLA associations seemed to be driven largely by CMV exposure. Presence/absence analyses assumed roughly uniform sequencing depth across donors, an assumption that may not hold. Several of the top co-occurrence clusters appeared to be linked to parvovirus B19, influenza, CMV and Epstein-Barr virus, according to a later analysis. The only immune exposure information available for the cohort was CMV serostatus. A later analysis found that HLA-associated TCR beta chains were more clonally expanded and had lower generation probabilities than equally common non-associated chains. A further reported finding was that TCR beta sequences accurately predicted the HLA-A and HLA-B alleles for most subjects in the first cohort. In both the original and validation cohorts, the classifier was reported to diagnose cytomegalovirus status with high specificity and sensitivity. In a later analysis, 16,951 TCR beta sequences were associated with specific HLA alleles at a false discovery rate of 0.05. Some IMGT-functional V segments, including TRBV6-2 and TRBV6-3, could not be told apart with the 87-base-pair reads, so those segments were excluded.

The cohort comprised more than 550 healthy bone marrow donors. At the time of sampling, every cohort member was nominally healthy, though immune exposures that went unrecorded were likely present. The donor tested CMV seronegative, placing the donor among the roughly 340 seronegative members of the cohort. A peripheral blood sample was collected from each donor, and TCR beta sequencing was performed on peripheral blood mononuclear cells. The Qiagen DNeasy Blood Extraction Kit was used to extract genomic DNA from the blood cell samples. The CDR1 and CDR2 encoded by the germline V gene are SQVTM and ANQGSEA. The CDR3 contains 14 residues, cysteine and phenylalanine counted. The retained sequence is limited to the CDR3, 42 bases, with the frame set at the first base. After removal of 8 bases from V and 3 bases from J, the junction retains 6 bases not matched to a gene.

Sequenced: PBMCs. This receptor was taken from a woman in her late teens or twenties in good health and CMV-seronegative. The rearrangement joined TRBV29-1 to TRBJ2-1; 11 bases in the middle match TRBD2. The CDR3 corresponds to CSTPGLAVYNEQFF. The sequenced DNA: TGCAGCACCCCGGGACTAGCGGTCTACAATGAGCAGTTCTTC.